These 30 T cell receptor beta chains were all obtained from the same sample, sequenced in a study of blood T cell repertoires in COVID-19. Libraries were prepared by immunoSEQ multiplex PCR; TCRdb keeps only in-frame clonotypes and omits some of them. In the table there are 200,000 to 250,000 clones, 65% to 90% of which are singletons. The sample comprised peripheral blood. The receptor set was obtained from a woman in her 70s with COVID-19, enrolled during active disease.

This chain joins TRBV7-2 and TRBJ1-5, with 11 bases identical to TRBD1. V was pared by 4 bases and J by 6 bases, with 17 bases of the junction left unmatched. The germline V gene encodes CDR1 SGHTA and CDR2 FQGNSA. The CDR3 consists of 19 residues. The DNA for the CDR3 is TGTGCCAGCAGCTCCATAACCGGGACAGGGGGAACGGGCATTCAGCCCCAGCATTTT. It encodes CASSSITGTGGTGIQPQHF.

Ten or more counts support this clone. The V and J genes are TRBV9 and TRBJ2-5; maybe TRBD1 (5 bases). The germline gives CDR1 SGDLS, CDR2 YYNGEE. This CDR3 contains 14 residues. Between the trimmed V and J ends, which lost 0 bases and 5 bases, there was a span of 11 bases. In DNA form, the CDR3 reads TGTGCCAGCAGCGTAGATGGCAGGGCTGAGACCCAGTACTTC. Protein product: CASSVDGRAETQYF.

This rearrangement joins TRBV18 to TRBJ1-4; 7 nucleotides align to TRBD1. Germline V gene lookup returns CDR1 KGHSH and CDR2 LQKENI. With V trimmed by 4 bases and J by 6 bases, 8 bases remained unmatched. The CDR3 sequence is 15 residues long. The CDR3 protein is CASSLYRGWDEKLFF. For the CDR3, the DNA is TGTGCCAGCTCACTTTACAGGGGTTGGGATGAAAAACTGTTTTTT.

The gene calls are TRBV4-3 and TRBJ2-7; possibly TRBD2 for D (7 bases). CDR1 LGHNA and CDR2 YSLEER come from the germline V gene. CDR3 size: 16 residues. Trimming shortened V by 3 bases and J by 2 bases, and 17 bases separated the two germline ends. Here the CDR3 reads CASSQSRGGGTYEQYF. In DNA form, the CDR3 reads TGCGCCAGCAGCCAGTCGAGAGGGGGGGGGACCTACGAGCAGTACTTC.

The rearrangement links TRBV2 to TRBJ2-6; D is perhaps TRBD1 (6 bases). Between the trimmed V and J ends, which lost 8 bases and 2 bases, there was a span of 10 bases. CDR1 and CDR2 (germline): SNHLY, FYNNEI. This CDR3 is built from 14 residues. The CDR3 DNA follows: TGTGCCAGCGTGGGGGCAGCTGGGGCCAACGTCCTGACTTTC. Translating gives CASVGAAGANVLTF.

J is TRBJ1-3 and V is TRBV12-5; possibly TRBD1 for D (6 bases). Germline values: CDR1 LGHNT, CDR2 FRNRAP. The CDR3 totals 17 residues. The ends were cut back, 1 base at V and 0 bases at J, with 13 bases in the middle. The CDR3 region has the DNA TGTGCTAGTGGTTTGGACCGAGACAGGTTCTCTGGAAACACCATATATTTT. This codes for CASGLDRDRFSGNTIYF.

The chain uses TRBV27 and TRBJ2-1; no clear D. Per germline, CDR1 MNHEY and CDR2 SMNVEV (reference sequence). CDR3 length: 16 residues. CDR3 nucleotide sequence: TGTGTCGTAAGCCGGTCGCTAAAACTCTCCTACAATGAGCAGTTCTTC. As protein: CVVSRSLKLSYNEQFF.

The chain carries TRBV6-1 and TRBJ1-1; possible D gene TRBD1, 6 bases. The V and J ends lost 5 bases and 1 base respectively, with 8 bases between them. Germline CDR1 and CDR2: MNHNS and SASEGT. The CDR3 contains 13 residues. CDR3: CASSTGQNTEAFF. The CDR3 bases are TGTGCCAGCAGTACGGGACAGAACACTGAAGCTTTCTTT.

The rearrangement joins TRBV18 to TRBJ1-1; 10 positions match TRBD1. The J segment lost 2 bases and the V segment lost 5 bases, leaving 8 bases of the junction unmatched. CDR1 is KGHSH and CDR2 is LQKENI in the germline V gene. This CDR3 region has 16 residues. CDR3 region: CASSTGDRGRNTEAFF. The CDR3 bases are TGTGCCAGCTCAACCGGGGACAGGGGTAGAAACACTGAAGCTTTCTTT.

This rearrangement joins TRBV6-2 or TRBV6-3 to TRBJ1-3; D is unclear. The CDR3 length is 16 residues. V was trimmed by 5 bases and J by 0 bases, leaving 14 bases between them. The germline CDR1 and CDR2 sequences are MNHEY and SVGEGT. The CDR3 nucleotides read TGTGCCAGCAGTCCCCCCCCGGTGATCTCTGGAAACACCATATATTTT. This encodes CASSPPPVISGNTIYF.

The table lists this clone with a few counts. The chain couples TRBV7-2 to TRBJ2-5, with 7 bases lining up with TRBD2. The CDR3 sequence is 15 residues long. Germline V gives CDR1 SGHTA, CDR2 FQGNSA. V gave up 1 base and J gave up 3 bases; unmatched junction bases: 5. CDR3 bases: TGTGCCAGCAGCTTAGAGGCGGGGGTAGAAGAGACCCAGTACTTC. It is translated as CASSLEAGVEETQYF.

The DNA for the CDR3 is TGTGCCAGCAGCACAGGGACCGAGCAGTACTTC. Residues: CASSTGTEQYF. The chain employs TRBV12-3 or TRBV12-4 and TRBJ2-7, with TRBD1 as a possible D gene (6 bases). Trimming cost V 6 bases and J 6 bases, with 9 bases left between them. This CDR3 region has 11 residues.

The chain has TRBV1 and TRBJ1-2. TRBV1 is classified as a pseudogene. This CDR3 has 21 residues. For the CDR3, the DNA is TGCACCAGCAGCCAAACGGACCGACGATTGGGCGGGGGTTTCGGAGTTAACGGCTACACCTTC. Translated: CTSSQTDRRLGGGFGVNGYTF.

The V and J genes are TRBV25-1 and TRBJ1-5, with D possibly being TRBD1 (6 bases). The CDR3 spans 17 residues. V shed 2 bases and J shed 0 bases, with 14 bases lying between them. Germline V CDR1 and CDR2: MGHDK, SYGVNS. The CDR3 spells CASSEATGTYSNQPQHF. CDR3 in DNA: TGTGCCAGCAGTGAAGCGACAGGCACTTATAGCAATCAGCCCCAGCATTTT.

The chain combines TRBV27 with TRBJ2-1, with 10 bases matching TRBD2. Per the germline V gene, CDR1 is MNHEY and CDR2 is SMNVEV (reference sequence). The CDR3 sequence is 17 residues long. Losses at the gene ends were 5 bases for V and 4 bases for J; bases not matched to a gene: 11. DNA of the CDR3: TGTGCCAGCAGTGGGAGCGGGAGGGCCCTCGGGTACAATGAGCAGTTCTTC. It is translated as CASSGSGRALGYNEQFF.

The chain links TRBV21-1 to TRBJ1-1; no check of the table's D call, TRBD1, against the DNA was made. TRBV21-1 is tagged as a pseudogene. CDR3 size: 16 residues. CDR3 residues: CASSIRYVGRGPEAFF. The CDR3 DNA is TGTGCCAGCAGCATCCGATACGTAGGCAGGGGACCTGAAGCTTTCTTT.

This clone showed up just a few times. The V gene is TRBV10-3, the J gene TRBJ2-2; maybe TRBD1 (5 bases). The germline gives CDR1 ENHRY, CDR2 SYGVKD. The V end lost 3 bases, the J end lost 3 bases, and 8 bases lay between the germline ends. The CDR3 runs to 14 residues. CDR3 nucleotide sequence: TGTGCCATCAGTGACCCGACAGACACCGGGGAGCTGTTTTTT. Translating it yields CAISDPTDTGELFF.

J is TRBJ1-5 and V is TRBV4-2; the D is unclear. The V gene's germline CDR1 is LGHNA and CDR2 YNFKEQ. V was pared by 1 base and J by 6 bases, with 13 bases between. CDR3 length: 15 amino acids. The CDR3 protein is CASSQGAVDAQPQHF. CDR3 DNA: TGTGCCAGCAGCCAAGGTGCGGTAGACGCTCAGCCCCAGCATTTT.

The count of this clone is one. This chain uses TRBV29-1 with TRBJ1-4; D may be TRBD1 (5 bases). Deletions cut 0 bases from V and 17 bases from J, with 19 bases between. Germline V gives CDR1 SQVTM, CDR2 ANQGSEA. This CDR3 has 13 amino acids. Written as DNA, the CDR3 is TGCAGCGTTGAAGATATAAGGGGCAGAGGCGCTTTTTTT. Residues: CSVEDIRGRGAFF.

The rearrangement links TRBV9 to TRBJ2-1; D may be TRBD1 (5 bases). CDR3 length equals 14 residues. Per the germline V gene, CDR1 is SGDLS and CDR2 is YYNGEE. V shed 1 base and J shed 9 bases, with 14 bases lying between them. This CDR3 is CASSVLMGQGEQFF. CDR3 sequence (DNA): TGTGCCAGCAGCGTATTGATGGGCCAGGGTGAGCAGTTCTTC.

This clone was detected a few times. The CDR3 bases are TGTGCCACCAGTGATCCCGGACTAGCGGGGGGCCTTGGGGATGAGCAGTTCTTC. Amino acid sequence: CATSDPGLAGGLGDEQFF. The gene calls are TRBV24-1 and TRBJ2-1, with 14 bases that match TRBD2. CDR1 and CDR2 from the germline V gene are KGHDR and SFDVKD. V lost 3 bases to trimming and J lost 8 bases; unmatched junction nucleotides: 11. The CDR3 extends over 18 amino acids.

The chain employs TRBV28 and TRBJ2-3; D may be TRBD2 (6 bases). Trimming removed 4 bases at V and 0 bases at J, with 23 bases between. Germline V gene data show CDR1 as MDHEN and CDR2 as SYDVKM. The CDR3 length is 19 residues. CDR3 protein: CASSSNIAGRGSSTDTQYF. Written as DNA, the CDR3 is TGTGCCAGCAGTTCGAATATAGCCGGGCGGGGATCTAGCACAGATACGCAGTATTTT.

The chain links TRBV7-8 to TRBJ1-2; D is possibly TRBD1 (5 bases). The CDR3 spans 14 residues. Per germline, CDR1 SGHVS and CDR2 FQNEAQ. V lost 5 bases to trimming and J lost 4 bases, with 14 bases between them. This CDR3 reads CASSLSRDSYGYTF. CDR3 DNA: TGTGCCAGCAGCCTCTCGAGGGACTCCTATGGCTACACCTTC.

The chain recombines TRBV4-3 with TRBJ1-2; 10 nucleotides agree with TRBD1. The J segment lost 4 bases and the V segment lost 4 bases, leaving 15 bases of the junction unmatched. The CDR3 is 18 amino acids. Germline CDR1 LGHNA, CDR2 YSLEER. The CDR3 DNA reads as TGCGCCAGCAGCCTTAGTGAGACAGGGGGCTCTATGGTCTATGGCTACACCTTC. It encodes CASSLSETGGSMVYGYTF.

DNA for the CDR3: TGTGCCAGCAGTCCACTGATAGCGGAGCAAGAGACCCAGTACTTC. Translating it yields CASSPLIAEQETQYF. This chain connects TRBV14 to TRBJ2-5; D is perhaps TRBD2 (6 bases). Between the trimmed V and J ends, which lost 6 bases and 2 bases, there was a span of 16 bases. This CDR3 spans 15 amino acids. In germline, CDR1 is SGHDN, CDR2 FVKESK.

The V gene is TRBV3-1 (or the pseudogene TRBV3-2), the J gene TRBJ1-1; 8 bases align to TRBD1. The CDR3 loop spans 18 amino acids. V lost 1 base to trimming and J lost 0 bases; unmatched junction nucleotides: 10. Germline lookup yields CDR1 LGHDT and CDR2 YNNKEL (reference sequence). The CDR3 sequence: CASSQVTTGGRVNTEAFF. The CDR3 nucleotides read TGTGCCAGCAGCCAAGTAACAACAGGGGGTAGGGTGAACACTGAAGCTTTCTTT.

The chain has TRBV29-1 and TRBJ2-1; TRBD2 matches at 11 bases. This CDR3 region has 13 residues. J lost 7 bases, V lost 4 bases, and 3 bases had no gene match. In germline, CDR1 is SQVTM, CDR2 ANQGSEA. CDR3 residues: CSVAIAGGNEQFF. The CDR3, as DNA: TGCAGCGTTGCAATAGCGGGGGGGAATGAGCAGTTCTTC.

The rearrangement links TRBV25-1 to TRBJ1-4; TRBD1 agrees at 7 bases. Losses at the gene ends were 4 bases for V and 4 bases for J; bases not matched to a gene: 6. The CDR3 loop spans 15 amino acids. Germline assignment: CDR1 MGHDK and CDR2 SYGVNS. The CDR3 DNA reads TGTGCCAGCAGTGCTTGGGGGGACAGTAATGAAAAACTGTTTTTT. This codes for CASSAWGDSNEKLFF.

The chain employs TRBV7-2 and TRBJ2-2; a possible D gene is TRBD1 (6 bases). This CDR3 has 16 amino acids. Germline values: CDR1 SGHTA, CDR2 FQGNSA. V lost 0 bases, J lost 6 bases, and 14 bases lay in between. The CDR3, as DNA: TGTGCCAGCAGCTTAGCCGGGACACGGTACCCCGGGGAGCTGTTTTTT. Translated: CASSLAGTRYPGELFF.

This chain connects TRBV2 to TRBJ2-6, with 9 bases lining up with TRBD2. V shed 3 bases, J shed 2 bases, and the junction held 2 bases outside the gene matches. CDR3 length: 16 amino acids. The germline V gene has CDR1 SNHLY and CDR2 FYNNEI. CDR3: CASSEQREAGANVLTF. CDR3 sequence (DNA): TGTGCCAGCAGTGAGCAGCGGGAGGCTGGGGCCAACGTCCTGACTTTC. Drawing the rest from reference TRBV2 and TRBJ2-6, the complete variable domain is EPEVTQTPSHQVTQMGQEVILRCVPISNHLYFYWYRQILGQKVEFLVSFYNNEISEKSEIFDDQFSVERPDGSNFTLKIRSTKLEDSAMYFCASSEQREAGANVLTFGAGSRLTVL.